These T cell receptor beta chains were read from a single sample in a study of spatial heterogeneity in lung cancer. TCRdb reprocessed the 5' RACE reads with MiXCR, giving one entry per CDR3 protein. The sample holds about 120,000 distinct CDR3 sequences, 12% seen once. Sequencing was performed on PBMCs, taken at follow-up. The receptors come from a male donor with early-stage non-small cell lung cancer. Each CDR3 is given without its conserved first and last residue. Each record gives: CDR3 length, V gene, J gene, CDR3 protein.

11	TRBV3-1	TRBJ2-2	ASSLGNTGELF
10	TRBV20-1	TRBJ2-7	SHQGASYEQY
14	TRBV24-1	TRBJ1-5	ATSAPGGGSNQPQH
13	TRBV5-1	TRBJ1-5	ASSLNVGGYQPQH
11	TRBV5-4	TRBJ2-1	ASSLTGGDEQF
14	TRBV19	TRBJ2-1	ASSIAQDMVSGEQF
12	TRBV12-3/TRBV12-4	TRBJ2-3	ASSFKGRTDTQY
16	TRBV7-2	TRBJ2-3	ASSLRPSGGYSTDTQY
9	TRBV20-1	TRBJ1-2	SATTGPGYT
12	TRBV11-3	TRBJ2-7	ASSLERGSYEQY
13	TRBV6-2/TRBV6-3	TRBJ2-7	ASSYSIGSSYEQY
9	TRBV6-5	TRBJ2-5	ASSYRETQY
13	TRBV5-6	TRBJ1-2	ASSLASLANYGYT
16	TRBV18	TRBJ1-5	ASSPTGAGGGSNQPQH
12	TRBV6-5	TRBJ1-2	ASSYRTANYGYT
10	TRBV28	TRBJ1-5	ASRPGQGPQH
13	TRBV9	TRBJ2-5	ASSVVQGGQETQY
9	TRBV3-1	TRBJ1-1	ASSQRVRAF
12	TRBV5-1	TRBJ1-5	ASSFGGLNQPQH
8	TRBV2	TRBJ2-1	ASSGIVRF
13	TRBV4-3	TRBJ2-7	ASSQDAGNRYEQY
12	TRBV10-3	TRBJ1-1	AISEPGPPVTAF
14	TRBV5-5	TRBJ2-4	ASSLVVAGGSNIQY
13	TRBV7-8	TRBJ2-1	ASSFPDTSTAEQF
10	TRBV20-1	TRBJ2-7	SATSDHYEQY
16	TRBV11-1	TRBJ1-4	ASSTHSGTPTTNEKLF
11	TRBV15	TRBJ1-1	ATSTGQLTEAF
15	TRBV10-2	TRBJ2-6	ASSGTGRGAGANVLT
13	TRBV5-1	TRBJ1-2	ASSLVGDTVYGYT
11	TRBV9	TRBJ1-4	ASSVAADEKLF
12	TRBV3-1	TRBJ2-1	ASSHTPRNDEQF
13	TRBV25-1	TRBJ2-5	ASSGTYWGQETQY
13	TRBV30	TRBJ1-5	AWSYTGSSNQPQH
13	TRBV4-2	TRBJ1-5	ASSQGEGGYQPQH
9	TRBV24-1	TRBJ2-1	ATSDYNEQF
10	TRBV7-3	TRBJ1-2	ASSSTGGSYT
12	TRBV2	TRBJ1-5	ASRGAQWGQPQH
12	TRBV11-1	TRBJ1-2	ASSKEGRNYGYT
14	TRBV2	TRBJ1-6	ASSEERGTYNSPLH
12	TRBV2	TRBJ1-4	ASSWLRRDEKLF
13	TRBV5-4	TRBJ1-6	ASSLSGTGQSPLH
13	TRBV11-2	TRBJ2-1	ASSIRDRAYNEQF
9	TRBV7-9	TRBJ2-1	ASSPRNEQF
13	TRBV7-8	TRBJ1-1	ASSASRSGTAEAF
15	TRBV28	TRBJ2-6	ASSLTGFSSGANVLT
12	TRBV27	TRBJ2-3	ASKADRVTDTQY
14	TRBV6-5	TRBJ1-1	ASSYEAVGVSTEAF
12	TRBV6-2/TRBV6-3	TRBJ2-5	ASSPGTAQETQY